This TCR beta chain came from a study of blood T cell repertoires in COVID-19. Study-level information: There were acute and convalescent COVID-19 samples, and they came from the United States, Italy and Spain.

In the original processing: Cell counts per sample came from amplifying reference gene primers. Produced via immunoSEQ multiplex PCR; TCRdb's table is partial and in-frame only. V and J calls and clone size are as listed in that table; D and trimming were resolved from the DNA. This table has about 250,000 clones, 70% to 90% appearing once. The CDR3 sequence is 14 residues long. V shed 5 bases and J shed 12 bases, with 23 bases lying between them. Looked up from germline, CDR1 is SGHVS and CDR2 is FQNEAQ. This clone has just a few counts. Specimen: peripheral blood. The rearrangement joins TRBV7-8 to TRBJ2-7; D perhaps matches TRBD2 (6 bases). This receptor was obtained from a man aged 18-30 years with active or convalescent COVID-19. CDR3 nucleotide sequence: TGTGCCAGCAGCCAGGGACTCCAGCCCTCGGTCGGGTACTTC. It codes for CASSQGLQPSVGYF.